This T cell receptor beta chain came from a study of T cell responses to AZD1222 COVID-19 vaccine. Germline V lookup: CDR1 LNHNV, CDR2 YYDKDF (reference sequence). The CDR3 sequence is 15 residues long. Trimming at V came to 3 bases and at J to 5 bases, leaving 7 bases not matched to a gene. Turning to this clone: The antigen remains undetermined.

Findings and limits, study-wide: Repertoires were obtained solely post-peak T cell response.

Using immunoSEQ multiplex PCR, the repertoire was profiled, and TCRdb retains in-frame clones only, with some absent. This sample yields 140,000 to 150,000 clones, of which 82% are seen a single time; roughly 4.3% belongs to the top ten. The rearrangement links TRBV15 to TRBJ1-2, with TRBD1 matching over 9 bases. This sequence originates from an adult in good health. The sequenced sample was peripheral blood, obtained on day 0 of MenACWY control vaccination. The CDR3 loop is CATSRDTGGGYGYTF. In DNA form, the CDR3 reads TGTGCCACCAGCAGGGATACAGGGGGCGGGTATGGCTACACCTTC.